This TCR beta chain was sequenced during a study of blood T cell repertoires in COVID-19. On the study more broadly: Spain, Italy and the United States supplied samples that represented acute and convalescent COVID-19. T cells, B-cell-depleted T cells, or PBMCs supplied cDNA or gDNA.

A Seattle source enrolled patients during active infection and followed them longitudinally. As processed by the authors: Nucleated cell number was recorded as an estimate derived from reference gene primer amplification. The protocol was immunoSEQ multiplex PCR, while the TCRdb copy is restricted to in-frame clones and leaves out a portion. D and trimming come from the DNA, and the V and J calls and clone size come from that table. The repertoire includes under 200,000 clones, 84% of them detected once, and more than 14% sits in the top ten. The CDR3 runs to 15 residues. Germline V gives CDR1 PRHDT, CDR2 FYEKMQ (reference sequence). V was clipped by 5 bases and J by 2 bases, with 15 bases between them.

This sequence was found in a woman between 70 and 85 years old with COVID-19, enrolled during active disease. This rearrangement joins TRBV13 to TRBJ2-5; possibly TRBD2 for D (6 bases). The sample was peripheral blood. The CDR3 DNA follows: TGTGCCAGCAGCCAGGAGGGCAGGAAACAAGAGACCCAGTACTTC. As protein: CASSQEGRKQETQYF.